The TCR beta chain described here comes from a study of beta chain features in type 1 diabetes (dated by TCRdb to 2017 to 2018). With regard to the full study: Mean age, gender distribution, total cell number and subset yield did not differ between patients and healthy donors. A total of 85 million to 140 million sorted cells were examined across all samples, and the number of cells per subset was strongly correlated with RNA yield. The study compared the TCRB repertoires of sorted circulating CD4+ T cell subsets in recently diagnosed type 1 diabetes patients with those in matched healthy donors. Naive and central memory subsets were obtained from all 30 or so donors, but regulatory and stem cell-like memory subsets were isolated from only 8 patients and 8 healthy donors.

The entire isolated RNA was reverse transcribed using the High Capacity cDNA Reverse Transcription Kit, and thus expressed TCRB transcripts were sequenced. Naive, central memory and regulatory T cell samples underwent deep immunoSEQ sequencing, averaging around 4 million total reads per sample. Sorted cells were lysed in RLT buffer and RNA was extracted with DNase-treated RNeasy Micro or Mini kits, depending on cell number. To prevent cross-contamination, every cell subset was processed on its own, while patient and healthy donor samples were processed together. TCRB sequences were amplified from cDNA with the immunoSEQ multiplex PCR, producing 87-bp fragments spanning the CDR3 region. The amplicons were sequenced using the Illumina HiSeq platform. Per the source publication's procedure: Synthetic template baselines were used to correct PCR bias computationally, reads within Hamming distance 2 were collapsed, and singletons that could not be merged were discarded. By aligning reads against IMGT, V, D and J genes, CDR3 length, and insertions or deletions at six rearrangement sites were assigned. Within each subset, clonotype counts were normalized to sorted cell number, and only after that were true diversity and Gini coefficients computed with the tcR R package. The overlap coefficient, calculated on TCRB nucleotide sequences, was used to measure repertoire sharing. As a proxy for the pre-selection repertoire, out-of-frame TCRB sequences from naive cells were analyzed. The table comes from immuneACCESS by way of TCRdb, which keeps in-frame sequences with V and J called. Part of the clones is missing from these tables; in studies checked, under half for an unresolved V gene and the rest for unknown reasons. V, J and clone size reflect that table, while D and trimming were determined from the DNA. The table for this sample lists about 250,000 clones; 13% to 15% of them were counted only once. The ten most abundant clones make up around 0.025% of the sample.

Study-level results and caveats: Naive, central memory and regulatory TCRB repertoires appeared to be more similar among patients than among healthy donors. Shorter templates might be favored by PCR, yet because patient and control samples were amplified and corrected together, any such skew would affect both groups equally. At VDJ recombination sites, patients with type 1 diabetes made fewer insertions and deleted more nucleotides, a pattern implying thymic rearrangement abnormalities. HLA sub-analyses involved small numbers of individuals, so any influence of HLA type on TCRB rearrangement remained unresolved. Because cDNA was sequenced instead of genomic DNA, activated cells with high expression could be over-represented, although the groups did not differ in activation or CD3 levels. Type 1 diabetes patients showed a moderate but significant shortening of TCRB CDR3 length in all four CD4+ subsets.

The CDR3 sequence holds 13 residues, the cysteine and phenylalanine included. The entry retains the CDR3 DNA only, 39 bases that are in frame from base 1. In the germline V gene (reference sequence), CDR1 corresponds to SEHNR and CDR2 to FQNEAQ. V drops 6 bases and J drops 5 bases, leaving 10 bases in between. For this clone: Its antigen specificity is not known. The input lacks base qualities; no much larger clone sits a single base away.

From each donor, a single peripheral blood sample of approximately 110 mL on average was drawn into heparinised tubes. A BD FACSAria II was used to sort naive, central memory, regulatory and stem cell-like memory CD4+ T cells with a panel that included CD45RO, CCR7, CD25, CD127, CD95 and CD27. Purity was above 98% for every sorted population. PBMCs were separated immediately by Lymphoprep density gradient centrifugation and were stained directly, without being cultured. To minimize batch effects, samples were stained and sorted in pairs, one healthy donor with one patient per experiment. The sequence is built from TRBV7-9 and TRBJ2-2, with no confident D gene call. This receptor was taken from a woman in her 40s in good health. Sequenced sample: naive CD4+ T cells from blood. The sample's cell subset or site, from its label and the paper: true naive CD4+ T cells. The CDR3 is CASSPRVTGELFF. The nucleotide sequence is TGTGCCAGCAGTCCCCGAGTAACCGGGGAGCTGTTTTTT. Supplemented by the reference TRBV7-9 and TRBJ2-2 proteins around the CDR3, the complete variable domain is DTGVSQNPRHKITKRGQNVTFRCDPISEHNRLYWYRQTLGQGPEFLTYFQNEAQLEKSRLLSDRFSAERPKGSFSTLEIQRTEQGDSAMYLCASSPRVTGELFFGEGSRLTVL.